The clone carrying this TCR beta chain was seen a handful of times. This specimen comes from a study of blood T cell repertoires in COVID-19. Study details: Some COVID-19 samples were acute and others convalescent; all came from the United States, Italy and Spain. Nucleic acid was either cDNA or gDNA, and it came from T cells, B-cell-depleted T cells, or PBMCs.

This CDR3 has 15 residues. The germline V gene encodes CDR1 LGHNA and CDR2 YSLEER. The J segment lost 4 bases and the V segment lost 1 base, leaving 2 bases of the junction unmatched. In the authors' methods: Reference gene primer amplification gave estimated nucleated cell counts. Some clones are missing from TCRdb's copy, which holds only in-frame ones; the method was immunoSEQ multiplex PCR. From that table come the V and J calls and clone size; the DNA was used to work out D and trimming. The sample has 150,000 or so clones, around 81% seen once. This TCR derives from a woman in her sixties with acute or convalescent COVID-19. What was sequenced was peripheral blood. The V gene is TRBV4-3, the J gene TRBJ1-2; 11 bases align to TRBD1. The CDR3 DNA sequence: TGCGCCAGCAGCCAAGTGGACAGGGGGCTCTATGGCTACACCTTC. Its protein product is CASSQVDRGLYGYTF.